A selection of T cell receptor beta chains follows, all from one sample in a study of Ad26.COV2.S vaccination and SARS-CoV-2 variants. TCRdb's copy holds only in-frame clones and misses some; the assay was immunoSEQ multiplex PCR. The data contain roughly 270,000 clones, more than 70% of them singletons. The specimen comprised peripheral blood, sampled in a trial of Ad26.COV2.S vaccine versus placebo. The receptors come from a person aged 18 to 65 who received the Ad26.COV2.S COVID-19 vaccine or a placebo. CDR3s include the opening cysteine and the closing phenylalanine or tryptophan. Each record gives: CDR3 protein, CDR3 DNA, D gene, V gene, J gene, clone size. The D gene is left open where the match is weak. The size of a clone is reported for some rows only, either as once, few or many, or as a class for expanded clones.

CSAWGGGYTF	TGCAGTGCTTGGGGAGGTGGCTACACCTTC	NA	TRBV20-1	TRBJ1-2	NA
CASRNMNTEAFF	TGTGCCAGCAGAAATATGAACACTGAAGCTTTCTTT	NA	TRBV6-5	TRBJ1-1	NA
CASSLLGTNYYEQYF	TGTGCCAGCAGTTTATTGGGGACTAACTACTACGAGCAGTACTTC	TRBD2	TRBV28	TRBJ2-7	NA
CASSPYLTGPNTIYF	TGTGCCAGCTCGCCTTACCTGACAGGGCCGAACACCATATATTTT	TRBD1	TRBV18	TRBJ1-3	NA
CAISGPSSAVGEQFF	TGTGCCATCAGTGGGCCGTCCTCGGCGGTGGGGGAGCAGTTCTTC	NA	TRBV10-3	TRBJ2-1	NA
CASSQVGGNSNQPQHF	TGCGCCAGCAGCCAAGTGGGGGGAAATAGCAATCAGCCCCAGCATTTT	NA	TRBV4-1	TRBJ1-5	NA
CASSRGIDEKLFF	TGTGCCAGCAGCCGGGGAATAGATGAAAAACTGTTTTTT	NA	TRBV11-2	TRBJ1-4	once
CASSLSSGANVLTF	TGTGCCAGCAGCCTAAGCTCTGGGGCCAACGTCCTGACTTTC	NA	TRBV7-6	TRBJ2-6	NA
CASSDGTASNYGYTF	TGTGCCAGCAGCGACGGGACAGCATCTAACTATGGCTACACCTTC	TRBD1	TRBV9	TRBJ1-2	NA
CASSKALGTGGHGYTF	TGTGCCAGCAGCAAAGCGCTCGGGACTGGGGGACATGGCTACACCTTC	NA	TRBV21-1	TRBJ1-2	NA
CASSLERIGGSSSPLHF	TGTGCCAGCAGCTTAGAGAGGATAGGGGGATCTAGCTCACCCCTCCACTTT	NA	TRBV7-9	TRBJ1-6	few
CASSLSMGVYEQFF	TGTGCCAGCAGCTTAAGCATGGGAGTATATGAGCAGTTCTTC	NA	TRBV7-8	TRBJ2-1	NA
CASSLAPGREETQYF	TGTGCCAGCAGCTTGGCCCCAGGGAGAGAAGAGACCCAGTACTTC	NA	TRBV5-4	TRBJ2-5	few
CAIMGTSGLTGELFF	TGTGCCATCATGGGGACTAGCGGACTCACCGGGGAGCTGTTTTTT	TRBD2	TRBV10-3	TRBJ2-2	NA
CASSLEAGWANVLTF	TGCGCCAGCAGCTTGGAGGCAGGGTGGGCCAACGTCCTGACTTTC	NA	TRBV5-1	TRBJ2-6	NA
CASSLGTRAGANVLTF	TGTGCCAGCAGCTTAGGGACTAGGGCTGGGGCCAACGTCCTGACTTTC	NA	TRBV13	TRBJ2-6	NA
CASSDRGGVARGTGELFF	TGTGCCAGCAGCGACCGCGGGGGGGTAGCCAGGGGCACCGGGGAGCTGTTTTTT	TRBD2	TRBV9	TRBJ2-2	NA
CASSPPDRTGELFF	TGTGCCAGCTCACCACCGGATCGCACCGGGGAGCTGTTTTTT	NA	TRBV18	TRBJ2-2	NA
CASSARGGEQYF	TGTGCCAGCAGCGCCCGGGGGGGCGAGCAGTACTTC	TRBD2	TRBV5-4	TRBJ2-7	NA
CASSSTPAADTQYF	TGTGCCAGCAGCTCGACACCAGCGGCCGATACGCAGTATTTT	NA	TRBV7-3	TRBJ2-3	NA
CASSQDPRDRDPYEQYF	TGTGCCAGCAGCCAAGATCCAAGAGACAGGGACCCTTACGAGCAGTACTTC	TRBD1	TRBV3-1/TRBV3-2	TRBJ2-7	NA
CATSDLPQAFSYEQYF	TGTGCCACCAGTGATTTGCCGCAGGCTTTCTCCTACGAGCAGTACTTC	NA	TRBV24-1	TRBJ2-7	NA